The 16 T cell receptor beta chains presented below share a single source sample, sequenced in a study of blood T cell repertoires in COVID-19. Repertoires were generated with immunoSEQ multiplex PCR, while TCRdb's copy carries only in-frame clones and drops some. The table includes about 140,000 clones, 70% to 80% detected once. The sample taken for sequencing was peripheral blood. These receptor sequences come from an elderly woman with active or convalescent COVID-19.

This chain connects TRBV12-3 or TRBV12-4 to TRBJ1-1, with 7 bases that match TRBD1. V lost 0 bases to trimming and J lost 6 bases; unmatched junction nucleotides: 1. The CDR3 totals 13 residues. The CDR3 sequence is CASSLAQGAEAFF. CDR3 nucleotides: TGTGCCAGCAGTTTAGCTCAGGGGGCTGAAGCTTTCTTT.

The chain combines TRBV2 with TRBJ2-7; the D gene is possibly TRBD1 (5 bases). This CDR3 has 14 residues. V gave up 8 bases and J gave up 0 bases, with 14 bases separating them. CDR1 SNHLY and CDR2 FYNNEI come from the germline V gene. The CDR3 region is CASRSQGSSYEQYF. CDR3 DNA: TGTGCCAGCCGATCTCAGGGAAGCTCCTACGAGCAGTACTTC.

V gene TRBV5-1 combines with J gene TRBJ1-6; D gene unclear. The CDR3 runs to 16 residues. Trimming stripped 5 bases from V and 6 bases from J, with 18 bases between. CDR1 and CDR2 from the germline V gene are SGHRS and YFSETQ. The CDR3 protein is CASRPGLQEGNSPLHF. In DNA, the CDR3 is TGCGCCAGCAGACCCGGGCTCCAGGAGGGTAATTCACCCCTCCACTTT.

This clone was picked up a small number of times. The DNA for the CDR3 is TGTGCCAGCAGTGAGAGTAGGACAATCTATGGCTACACCTTC. This sequence encodes CASSESRTIYGYTF. The chain couples TRBV6-1 to TRBJ1-2, with a tentative D call TRBD1 (5 bases). V was cut by 3 bases and J by 4 bases, with 12 bases left in between. Per germline, CDR1 MNHNS and CDR2 SASEGT. CDR3 length equals 14 residues.

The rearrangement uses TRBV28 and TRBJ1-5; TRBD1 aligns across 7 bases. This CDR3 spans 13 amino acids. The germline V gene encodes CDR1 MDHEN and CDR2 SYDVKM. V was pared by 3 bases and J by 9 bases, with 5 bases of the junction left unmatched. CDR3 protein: CASSFRGMSPQHF. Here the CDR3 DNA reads TGTGCCAGCAGTTTCAGGGGGATGTCGCCCCAGCATTTT.

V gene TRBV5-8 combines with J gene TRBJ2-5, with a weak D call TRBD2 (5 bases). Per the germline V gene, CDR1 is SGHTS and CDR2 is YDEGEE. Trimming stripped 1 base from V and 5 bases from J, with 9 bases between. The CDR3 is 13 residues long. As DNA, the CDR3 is TGTGCCAGCAGCTTGTACGGGATTGAGACCCAGTACTTC. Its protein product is CASSLYGIETQYF.

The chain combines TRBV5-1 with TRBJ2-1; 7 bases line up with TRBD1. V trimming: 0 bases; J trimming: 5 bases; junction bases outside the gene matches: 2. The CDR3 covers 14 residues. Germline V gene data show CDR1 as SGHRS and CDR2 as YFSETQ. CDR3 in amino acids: CASSLGDSHNEQFF. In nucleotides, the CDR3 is TGCGCCAGCAGCTTGGGGGACAGTCACAATGAGCAGTTCTTC.

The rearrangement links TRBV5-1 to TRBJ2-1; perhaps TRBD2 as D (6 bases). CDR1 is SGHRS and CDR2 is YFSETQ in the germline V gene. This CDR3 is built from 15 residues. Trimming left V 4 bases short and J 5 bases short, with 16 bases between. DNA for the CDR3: TGCGCCAGCAGCCCTGGCGGGGCAAGAAACAATGAGCAGTTCTTC. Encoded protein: CASSPGGARNNEQFF.

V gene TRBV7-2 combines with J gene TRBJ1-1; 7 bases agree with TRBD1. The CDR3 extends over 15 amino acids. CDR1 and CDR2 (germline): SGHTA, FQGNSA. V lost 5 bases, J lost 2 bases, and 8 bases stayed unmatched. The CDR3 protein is CASSTDRRLNTEAFF. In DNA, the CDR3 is TGTGCCAGCAGCACGGACAGGAGGCTTAACACTGAAGCTTTCTTT.

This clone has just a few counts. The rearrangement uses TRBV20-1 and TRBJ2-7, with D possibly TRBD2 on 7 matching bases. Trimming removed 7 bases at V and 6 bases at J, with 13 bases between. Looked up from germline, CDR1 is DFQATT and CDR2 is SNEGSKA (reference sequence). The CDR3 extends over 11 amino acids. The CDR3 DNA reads TGCAGTGGCTCGGGGGGCGGCGAGCAGTACTTC. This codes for CSGSGGGEQYF.

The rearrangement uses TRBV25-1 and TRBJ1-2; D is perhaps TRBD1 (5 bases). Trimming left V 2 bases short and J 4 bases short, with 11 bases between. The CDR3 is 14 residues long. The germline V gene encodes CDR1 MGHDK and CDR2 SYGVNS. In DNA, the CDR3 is TGTGCCAGCAGTGAACCCGGACAACTCTATGGCTACACCTTC. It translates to CASSEPGQLYGYTF.

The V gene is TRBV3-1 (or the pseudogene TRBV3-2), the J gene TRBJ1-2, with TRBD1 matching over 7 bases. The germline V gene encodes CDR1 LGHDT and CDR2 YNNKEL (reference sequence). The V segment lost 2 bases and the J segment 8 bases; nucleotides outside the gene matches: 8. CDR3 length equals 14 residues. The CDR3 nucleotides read TGTGCCAGCAGCCAACTACAGGGGAGGAGCGGCTACACCTTC. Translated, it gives CASSQLQGRSGYTF.

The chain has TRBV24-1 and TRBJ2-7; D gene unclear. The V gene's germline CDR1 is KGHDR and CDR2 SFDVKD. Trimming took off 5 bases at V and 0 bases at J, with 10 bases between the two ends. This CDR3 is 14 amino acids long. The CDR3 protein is CATSVRGNSYEQYF. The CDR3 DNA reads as TGTGCCACCAGTGTTAGAGGAAACTCCTACGAGCAGTACTTC.

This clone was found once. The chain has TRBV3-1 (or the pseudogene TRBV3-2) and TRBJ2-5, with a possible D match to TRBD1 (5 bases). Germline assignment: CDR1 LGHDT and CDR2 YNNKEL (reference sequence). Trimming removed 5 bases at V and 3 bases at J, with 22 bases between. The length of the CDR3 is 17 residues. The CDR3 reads CASSALWGPRRKETQYF. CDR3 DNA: TGTGCCAGCAGCGCCCTCTGGGGCCCTAGGAGAAAAGAGACCCAGTACTTC.

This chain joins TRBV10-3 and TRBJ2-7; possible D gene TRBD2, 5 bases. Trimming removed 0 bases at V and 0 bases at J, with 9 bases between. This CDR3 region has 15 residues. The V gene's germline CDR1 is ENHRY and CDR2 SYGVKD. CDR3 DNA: TGTGCCATCAGTGAGTCCACGGGAAGCTCCTACGAGCAGTACTTC. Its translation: CAISESTGSSYEQYF.

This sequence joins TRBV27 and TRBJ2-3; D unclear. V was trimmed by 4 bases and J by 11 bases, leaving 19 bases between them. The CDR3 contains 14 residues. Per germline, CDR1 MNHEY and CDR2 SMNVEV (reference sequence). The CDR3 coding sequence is TGTGCCAGCAGTTATCGCCCTACGGAGTACGAGCAGTATTTT. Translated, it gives CASSYRPTEYEQYF.